The clone carrying this TCR beta chain was counted only a few times. Its antigen is currently unknown. In making TCR beta libraries, quantitative 5'-RACE with molecular barcodes was used. One entry per CDR3 protein, called by TCRdb with MiXCR from the 5' RACE reads. The table lists approximately 400,000 distinct CDR3 sequences, about a sixth of them singletons. The record originates from a study of CD8 T cells in ankylosing spondylitis. Study-level results: Made up of 7 to 9 highly homologous variants, a TCR beta motif appeared characteristic of ankylosing spondylitis blood. Relatively scarce in peripheral blood, disease-linked clones were CD8+. Matched synovial fluid from ankylosing spondylitis patients was reported to be enriched for disease-linked clones. There were earlier reports of some motif variants in reactive arthritis synovial fluid and blood.

The CDR3 sequence is 15 residues long. Trimming at V came to 5 bases and at J to 3 bases, leaving 9 bases not matched to a gene. The germline V gene has CDR1 SGHRS and CDR2 YFSETQ. This sequence originates from a male donor with ankylosing spondylitis. This sequence joins TRBV5-1 and TRBJ2-7, with TRBD1 identical over 9 bases. Sequenced input: blood, either unsorted or a sorted T cell fraction (not recorded which). The DNA for the CDR3 is TGCGCCAGCAGTTACGCCGGGACAGGGATCTACGAGCAGTACTTC. Its translation: CASSYAGTGIYEQYF.